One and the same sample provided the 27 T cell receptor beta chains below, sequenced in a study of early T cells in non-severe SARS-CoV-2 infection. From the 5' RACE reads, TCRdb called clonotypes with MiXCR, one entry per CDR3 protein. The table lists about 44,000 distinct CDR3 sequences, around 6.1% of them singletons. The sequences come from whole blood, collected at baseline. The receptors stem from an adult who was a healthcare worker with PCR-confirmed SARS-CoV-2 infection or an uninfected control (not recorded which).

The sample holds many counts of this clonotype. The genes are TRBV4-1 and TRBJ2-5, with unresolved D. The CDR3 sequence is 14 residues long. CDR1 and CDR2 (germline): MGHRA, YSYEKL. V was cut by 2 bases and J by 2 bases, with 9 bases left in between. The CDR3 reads CASSQSVLQETQYF. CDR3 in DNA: TGCGCCAGCAGCCAATCGGTCCTACAAGAGACCCAGTACTTC.

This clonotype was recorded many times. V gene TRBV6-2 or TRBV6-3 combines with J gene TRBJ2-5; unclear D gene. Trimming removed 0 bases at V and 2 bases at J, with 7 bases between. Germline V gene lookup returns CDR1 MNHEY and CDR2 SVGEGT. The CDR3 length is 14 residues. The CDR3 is CASSYSTAQETQYF. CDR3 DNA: TGTGCCAGCAGTTACTCGACTGCACAAGAGACCCAGTACTTC.

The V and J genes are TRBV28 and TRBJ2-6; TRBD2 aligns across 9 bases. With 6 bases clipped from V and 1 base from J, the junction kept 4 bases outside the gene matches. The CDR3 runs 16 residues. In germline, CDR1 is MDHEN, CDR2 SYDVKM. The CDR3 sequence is CASRPLAGSGANVLTF. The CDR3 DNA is TGTGCCAGCAGACCCCTAGCGGGATCTGGGGCCAACGTCCTGACTTTC. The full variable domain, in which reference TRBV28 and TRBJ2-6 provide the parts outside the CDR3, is DVKVTQSSRYLVKRTGEKVFLECVQDMDHENMFWYRQDPGLGLRLIYFSYDVKMKEKGDIPEGYSVSREKKERFSLILESASTNQTSMYLCASRPLAGSGANVLTFGAGSRLTVL.

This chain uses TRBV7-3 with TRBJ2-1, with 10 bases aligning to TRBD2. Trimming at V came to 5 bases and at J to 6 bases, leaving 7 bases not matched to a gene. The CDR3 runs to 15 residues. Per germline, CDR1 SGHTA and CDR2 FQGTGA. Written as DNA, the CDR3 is TGTGCCAGCAGCGCCGCTAGCGGGGGTCCCAATGAGCAGTTCTTC. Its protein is CASSAASGGPNEQFF.

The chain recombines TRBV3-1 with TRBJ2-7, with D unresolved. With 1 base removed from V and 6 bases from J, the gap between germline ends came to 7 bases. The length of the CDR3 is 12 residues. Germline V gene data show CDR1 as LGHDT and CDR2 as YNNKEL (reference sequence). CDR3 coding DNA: TGTGCCAGCAGCCAAGCGAACCTCGAGCAGTACTTC. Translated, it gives CASSQANLEQYF.

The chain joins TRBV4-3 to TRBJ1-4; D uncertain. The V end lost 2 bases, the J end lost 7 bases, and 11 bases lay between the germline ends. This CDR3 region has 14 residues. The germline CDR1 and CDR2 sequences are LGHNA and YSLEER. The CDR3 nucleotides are TGCGCCAGCAGCCAAATAAGTCTCGGTGAAAAACTGTTTTTT. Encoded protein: CASSQISLGEKLFF.

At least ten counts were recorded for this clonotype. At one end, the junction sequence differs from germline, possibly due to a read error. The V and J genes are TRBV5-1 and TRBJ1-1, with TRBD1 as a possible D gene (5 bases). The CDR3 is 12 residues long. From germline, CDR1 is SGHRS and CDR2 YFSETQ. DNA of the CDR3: TGCGCCAGCAGCTTGGCCGGGGGTCCGGATCTCTTT. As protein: CASSLAGGPDLF.

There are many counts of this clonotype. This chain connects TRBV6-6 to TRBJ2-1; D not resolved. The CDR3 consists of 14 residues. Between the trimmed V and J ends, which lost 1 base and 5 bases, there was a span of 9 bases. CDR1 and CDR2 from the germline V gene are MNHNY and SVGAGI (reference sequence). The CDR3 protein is CASSYLLGNNEQFF. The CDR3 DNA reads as TGTGCCAGCAGTTACTTGCTAGGCAACAATGAGCAGTTCTTC.

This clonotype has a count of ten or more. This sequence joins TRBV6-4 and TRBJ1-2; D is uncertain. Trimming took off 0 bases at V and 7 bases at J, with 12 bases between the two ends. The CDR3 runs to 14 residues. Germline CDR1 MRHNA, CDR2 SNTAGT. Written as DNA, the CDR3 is TGTGCCAGCAGTGACTCGATCCGGGCCGGTGGCTACACCTTC. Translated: CASSDSIRAGGYTF.

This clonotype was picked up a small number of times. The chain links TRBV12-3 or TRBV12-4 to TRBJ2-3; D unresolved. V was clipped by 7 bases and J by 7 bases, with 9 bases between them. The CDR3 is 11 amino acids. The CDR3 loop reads CASTLGHTQYF. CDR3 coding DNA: TGTGCCAGCACCCTAGGGCATACGCAGTATTTT.

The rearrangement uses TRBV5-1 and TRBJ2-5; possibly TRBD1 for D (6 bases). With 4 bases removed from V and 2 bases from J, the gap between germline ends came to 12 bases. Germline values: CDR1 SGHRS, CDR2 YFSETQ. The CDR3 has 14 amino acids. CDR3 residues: CASSPAGQQETQYF. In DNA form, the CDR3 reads TGCGCCAGCAGCCCCGCCGGACAGCAAGAGACCCAGTACTTC. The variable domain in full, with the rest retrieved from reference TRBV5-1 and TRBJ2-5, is KAGVTQTPRYLIKTRGQQVTLSCSPISGHRSVSWYQQTPGQGLQFLFEYFSETQRNKGNFPGRFSGRQFSNSRSEMNVSTLELGDSALYLCASSPAGQQETQYFGPGTRLLVL.

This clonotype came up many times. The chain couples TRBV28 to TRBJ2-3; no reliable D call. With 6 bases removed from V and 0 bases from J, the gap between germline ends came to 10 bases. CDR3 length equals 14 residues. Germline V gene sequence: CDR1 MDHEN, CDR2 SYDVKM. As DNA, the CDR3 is TGTGCCAGCAGCCAAAGCGCTAGCACAGATACGCAGTATTTT. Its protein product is CASSQSASTDTQYF. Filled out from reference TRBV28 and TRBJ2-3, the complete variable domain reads DVKVTQSSRYLVKRTGEKVFLECVQDMDHENMFWYRQDPGLGLRLIYFSYDVKMKEKGDIPEGYSVSREKKERFSLILESASTNQTSMYLCASSQSASTDTQYFGPGTRLTVL.

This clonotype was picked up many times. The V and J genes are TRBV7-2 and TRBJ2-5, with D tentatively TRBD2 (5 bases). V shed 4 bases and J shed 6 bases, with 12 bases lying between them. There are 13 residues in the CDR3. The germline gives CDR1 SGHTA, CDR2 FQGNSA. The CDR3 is CASSSGSGKTQYF. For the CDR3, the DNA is TGTGCCAGCAGCTCGGGAAGCGGAAAGACCCAGTACTTC.

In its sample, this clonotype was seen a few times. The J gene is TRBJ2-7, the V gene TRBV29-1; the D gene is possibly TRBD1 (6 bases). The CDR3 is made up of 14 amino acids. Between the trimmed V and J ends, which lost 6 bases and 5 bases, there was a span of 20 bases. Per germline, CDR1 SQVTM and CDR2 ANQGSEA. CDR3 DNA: TGCAGCGTCGTTGGGGACAATTGGTCGGACGAGCAGTACTTC. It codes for CSVVGDNWSDEQYF.

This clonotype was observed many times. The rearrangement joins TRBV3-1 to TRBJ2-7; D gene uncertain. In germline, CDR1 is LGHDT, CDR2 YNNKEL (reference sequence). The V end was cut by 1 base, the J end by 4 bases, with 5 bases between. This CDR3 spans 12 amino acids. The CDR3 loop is CASSQVKYEQYF. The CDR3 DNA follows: TGTGCCAGCAGCCAAGTTAAGTACGAGCAGTACTTC.

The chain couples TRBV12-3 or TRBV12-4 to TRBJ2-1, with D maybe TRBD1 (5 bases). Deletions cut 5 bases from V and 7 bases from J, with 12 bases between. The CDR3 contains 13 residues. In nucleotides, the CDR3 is TGTGCCAGCAGTCTCAGAAGGGGAAATGAGCAGTTCTTC. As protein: CASSLRRGNEQFF.

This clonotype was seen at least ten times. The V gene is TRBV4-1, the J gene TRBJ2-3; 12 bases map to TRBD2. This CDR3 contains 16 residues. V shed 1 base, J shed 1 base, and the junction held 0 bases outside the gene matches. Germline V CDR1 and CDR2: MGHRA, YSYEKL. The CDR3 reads CASSQGLAGGTDTQYF. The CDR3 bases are TGCGCCAGCAGCCAAGGACTAGCGGGGGGCACAGATACGCAGTATTTT.

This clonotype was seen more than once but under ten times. CDR3 sequence reads: CSVVTGTRGYTF. The CDR3 DNA is TGCAGCGTCGTTACAGGGACCCGGGGCTACACCTTC. The genes are TRBV29-1 and TRBJ1-2; the D gene is possibly TRBD1 (6 bases). This CDR3 is built from 12 residues. Germline values: CDR1 SQVTM, CDR2 ANQGSEA. Deletions cut 6 bases from V and 8 bases from J, with 16 bases between.

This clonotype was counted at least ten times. The CDR3 sequence: CASSLELALSPLHF. In DNA, the CDR3 is TGTGCCAGCAGCTTAGAACTCGCCTTATCCCCCCTCCACTTT. J is TRBJ1-6 and V is TRBV7-2; D remains unclear. Trimming took 1 base from V and 13 from J, leaving 14 bases between them. Germline CDR1 SGHTA, CDR2 FQGNSA. This CDR3 spans 14 amino acids.

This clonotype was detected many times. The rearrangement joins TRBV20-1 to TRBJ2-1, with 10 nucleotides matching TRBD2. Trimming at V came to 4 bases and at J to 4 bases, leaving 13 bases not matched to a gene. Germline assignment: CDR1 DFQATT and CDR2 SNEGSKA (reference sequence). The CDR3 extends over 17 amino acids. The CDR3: CSATPGLATQFYNEQFF. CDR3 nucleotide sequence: TGCAGTGCTACCCCGGGACTAGCGACGCAATTTTACAATGAGCAGTTCTTC.

This CDR3 is CASTLTSGGAFEQFF. CDR3 DNA: TGTGCCAGCACCCTGACTAGCGGGGGGGCCTTTGAGCAGTTCTTC. The gene calls are TRBV3-1 and TRBJ2-1; 14 bases map to TRBD2. The CDR3 is 15 amino acids. From germline, CDR1 is LGHDT and CDR2 YNNKEL (reference sequence). With V trimmed by 7 bases and J by 9 bases, 8 bases remained unmatched.

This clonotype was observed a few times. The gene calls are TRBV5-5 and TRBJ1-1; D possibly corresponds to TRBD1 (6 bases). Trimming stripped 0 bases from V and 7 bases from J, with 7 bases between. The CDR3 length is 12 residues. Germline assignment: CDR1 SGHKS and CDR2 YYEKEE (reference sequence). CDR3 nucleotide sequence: TGTGCCAGCAGCTTGGTAGGGGGTGAAGCTTTCTTT. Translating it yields CASSLVGGEAFF.

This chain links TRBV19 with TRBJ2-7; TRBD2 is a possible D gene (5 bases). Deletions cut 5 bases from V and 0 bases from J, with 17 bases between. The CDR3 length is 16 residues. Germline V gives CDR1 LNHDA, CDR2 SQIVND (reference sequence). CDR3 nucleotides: TGTGCCAGTAGTCGTCCCGGACTTGCTGACTCCTACGAGCAGTACTTC. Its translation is CASSRPGLADSYEQYF.

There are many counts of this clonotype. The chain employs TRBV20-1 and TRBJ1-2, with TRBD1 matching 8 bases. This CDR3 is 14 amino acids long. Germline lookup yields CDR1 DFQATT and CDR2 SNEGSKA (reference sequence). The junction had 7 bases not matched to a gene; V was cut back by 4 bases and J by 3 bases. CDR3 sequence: CSATYGTGDYGYTF. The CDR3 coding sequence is TGCAGTGCTACCTACGGGACAGGCGACTATGGCTACACCTTC.

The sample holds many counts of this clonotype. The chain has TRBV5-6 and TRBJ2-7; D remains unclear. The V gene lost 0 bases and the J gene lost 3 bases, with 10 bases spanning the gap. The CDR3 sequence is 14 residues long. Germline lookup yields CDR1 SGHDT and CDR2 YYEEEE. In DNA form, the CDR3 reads TGTGCCAGCAGCTTGGAGACGATAAGCTACGAGCAGTACTTC. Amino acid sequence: CASSLETISYEQYF. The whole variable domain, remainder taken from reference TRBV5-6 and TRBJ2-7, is DAGVTQSPTHLIKTRGQQVTLRCSPKSGHDTVSWYQQALGQGPQFIFQYYEEEERQRGNFPDRFSGHQFPNYSSELNVNALLLGDSALYLCASSLETISYEQYFGPGTRLTVT.

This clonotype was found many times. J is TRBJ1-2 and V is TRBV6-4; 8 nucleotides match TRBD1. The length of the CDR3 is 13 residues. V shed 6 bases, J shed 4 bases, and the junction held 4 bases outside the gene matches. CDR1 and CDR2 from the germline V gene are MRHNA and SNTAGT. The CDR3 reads CASRLQGVYGYTF. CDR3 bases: TGTGCCAGCAGGCTACAGGGGGTCTATGGCTACACCTTC.

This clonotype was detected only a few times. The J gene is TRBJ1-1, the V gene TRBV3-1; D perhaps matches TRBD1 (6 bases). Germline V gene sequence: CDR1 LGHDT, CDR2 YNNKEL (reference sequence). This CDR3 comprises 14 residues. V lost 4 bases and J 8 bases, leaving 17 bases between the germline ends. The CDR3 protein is CASSPPRSGAEAFF. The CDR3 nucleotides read TGTGCCAGCAGCCCCCCCAGGTCAGGGGCCGAAGCTTTCTTT.